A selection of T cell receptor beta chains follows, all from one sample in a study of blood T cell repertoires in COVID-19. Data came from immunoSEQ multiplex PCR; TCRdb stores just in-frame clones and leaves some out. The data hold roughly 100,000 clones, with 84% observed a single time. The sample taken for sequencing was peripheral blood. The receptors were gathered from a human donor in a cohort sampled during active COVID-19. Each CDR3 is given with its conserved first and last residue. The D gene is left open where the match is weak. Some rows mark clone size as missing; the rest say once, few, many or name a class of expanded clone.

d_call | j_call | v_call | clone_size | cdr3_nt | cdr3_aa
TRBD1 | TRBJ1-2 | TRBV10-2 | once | TGCGCCAGCAGGGGGGACAGGGGGCCTTCTGGCTACACCTTC | CASRGDRGPSGYTF
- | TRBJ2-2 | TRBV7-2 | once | TGTGCCAGCAGCTTACGAGGGTTTGACGGGGAGCTGTTTTTT | CASSLRGFDGELFF
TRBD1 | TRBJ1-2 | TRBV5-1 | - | TGCGCCAGCAGCTTGACGACAGGGGGCTATGGCTACACCTTC | CASSLTTGGYGYTF
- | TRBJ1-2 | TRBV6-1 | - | TGTGCCAGCAGTGAACCACGGGGGACTAACTATGGCTACACCTTC | CASSEPRGTNYGYTF
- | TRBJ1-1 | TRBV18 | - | TGTGCCAGCTCACCAGTGACAGTTATCATGAACACTGAAGCTTTCTTT | CASSPVTVIMNTEAFF
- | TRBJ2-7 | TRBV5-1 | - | TGCGCCAGCAGCTTGGGGGGAGGTGCAACCTACGAGCAGTACTTC | CASSLGGGATYEQYF
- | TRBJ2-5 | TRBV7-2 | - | TGTGCCAGCAGCTTATCCCGACTGGCAGGGGCAGAGACCCAGTACTTC | CASSLSRLAGAETQYF
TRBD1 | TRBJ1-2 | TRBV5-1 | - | TGCGCCAGCAGCTGGGGACAGCTAGCTAACTATGGCTACACCTTC | CASSWGQLANYGYTF
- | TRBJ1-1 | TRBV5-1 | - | TGCGCCAGCAGCTTCGCTCTGACCCGGCGGGGCCCTGAAGCTTTCTTT | CASSFALTRRGPEAFF
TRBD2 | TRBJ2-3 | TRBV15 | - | TGTGCCACCAGAACCGGGACTACATCCACAGATACGCAGTATTTT | CATRTGTTSTDTQYF
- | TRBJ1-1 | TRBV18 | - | TGTGCCAGCTCACCACAATGGGGCAGGAACACTGAAGCTTTCTTT | CASSPQWGRNTEAFF
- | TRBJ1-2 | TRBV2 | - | TGTGCCAGCGGTGATCGTAACCCAGGGAACTATGGCTACACCTTC | CASGDRNPGNYGYTF
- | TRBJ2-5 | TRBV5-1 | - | TGCGCCAGCAGCTCGACTAGAGCGGAGACCCAGTACTTC | CASSSTRAETQYF
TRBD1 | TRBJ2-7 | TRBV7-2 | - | TGTGCCAGCAGCTACCGGGTAGGGGGCGACGAGCAGTACTTC | CASSYRVGGDEQYF
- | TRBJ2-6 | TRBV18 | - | TGTGCCAGCTCACCGGCGGCAGGGAACTCTGGGGCCAACGTCCTGACTTTC | CASSPAAGNSGANVLTF
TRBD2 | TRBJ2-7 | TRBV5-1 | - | TGCGCCAGCAGCTTAGGTAGCGGGGCCCCCGGGAGATACTTC | CASSLGSGAPGRYF
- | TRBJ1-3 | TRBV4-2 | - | TGTGCCAGCAGCCAAGCGACAGTAAACTCTGGAAACACCATATATTTT | CASSQATVNSGNTIYF
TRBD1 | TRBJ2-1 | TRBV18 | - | TGTGCCAGCTCACCAAAAGTCTTAGGGACAGGGGGCCATGAGCAGTTCTTC | CASSPKVLGTGGHEQFF
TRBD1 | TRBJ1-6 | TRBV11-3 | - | TGTGCCAGCAGCTCGGGACAGGCGATAAATTCACCCCTCCACTTT | CASSSGQAINSPLHF
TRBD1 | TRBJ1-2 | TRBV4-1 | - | TGCGCCAGCAGCCAAGAGGAGGGGACAGGCTACTATGGCTACACCTTC | CASSQEEGTGYYGYTF
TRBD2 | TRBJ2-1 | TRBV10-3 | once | TGTGCCATCACCCGGGCTAGCGGGGGTTCGTCCTACAATGAGCAGTTCTTC | CAITRASGGSSYNEQFF
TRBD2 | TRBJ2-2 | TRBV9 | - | TGTGCCAGCAGCGTAGTGGCCCGACTAGCGAGCACAGCCGGGGAGCTGTTTTTT | CASSVVARLASTAGELFF
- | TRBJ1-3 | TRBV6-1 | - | TGTGCCAGCAGTGAAATGTCAGGGAGGGGAAACACCATATATTTT | CASSEMSGRGNTIYF
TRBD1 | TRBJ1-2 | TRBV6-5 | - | TGTGCGATCCGGGACAGGGGTTATGGCTACACCTTC | CAIRDRGYGYTF
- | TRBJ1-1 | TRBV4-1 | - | TGCGCCAGCAGCCAACCTCTGGGCCGAGGGATGAACACTGAAGCTTTCTTT | CASSQPLGRGMNTEAFF